This is a list of T cell receptor beta chains from one sample in a study of blood T cells in healthy people across ages. One entry per CDR3 protein, called by TCRdb with MiXCR from the 5' RACE reads. This sample carries 600,000 or so distinct CDR3 sequences, about 30% of them seen once, and the ten largest clones take 15% to 18%. The sample was blood. These receptors all stem from a woman over 75 in good health. Each CDR3 is given with its conserved first and last residue. The order of the fields is clone size, D gene, V gene, J gene, CDR3 DNA, CDR3 protein. D genes are given only for firm matches. Size is stated for part of the rows, as once, few or many counts, or as a class when the clone is expanded.

size: many
D: TRBD1
V: TRBV6-2/TRBV6-3
J: TRBJ1-1
DNA: TGTGCCAGCATCCGGGACAGTGCGAACACTGAAGCTTTCTTT
CDR3: CASIRDSANTEAFF

size: many
D: NA
V: TRBV6-6
J: TRBJ2-1
DNA: TGTGCCAGCAGTTCCACCACTATCCGGGACTCCCGATATGAGCAGTTCTTC
CDR3: CASSSTTIRDSRYEQFF

size: NA
D: TRBD1
V: TRBV5-1
J: TRBJ2-7
DNA: TGCGCCAGCAGCTTTACATTCAGGGGGCTATCCCCCTACGAGCAGTACTTC
CDR3: CASSFTFRGLSPYEQYF

size: NA
D: NA
V: TRBV30
J: TRBJ2-7
DNA: TGTGCCTGGAGGCCAACAGTTGCCTACGAGCAGTACTTC
CDR3: CAWRPTVAYEQYF

size: NA
D: NA
V: TRBV5-1
J: TRBJ2-1
DNA: TGCGCCAGCAGCGTAGGAGACGACAATGAGCAGTTCTTC
CDR3: CASSVGDDNEQFF

size: few
D: NA
V: TRBV6-5
J: TRBJ1-2
DNA: TGTGCCAGCACCAAGGGGGTAGACGGCTACACCTTC
CDR3: CASTKGVDGYTF

size: many
D: NA
V: TRBV14
J: TRBJ2-5
DNA: TGTGCCAGCAGCCCTAGCCTCCAAGAGACCCAGTACTTC
CDR3: CASSPSLQETQYF

size: NA
D: TRBD1
V: TRBV20-1
J: TRBJ2-3
DNA: TGCAGTGCTAGAGACCCGGGGACAGGGATCGCAGATACGCAGTATTTT
CDR3: CSARDPGTGIADTQYF

size: NA
D: TRBD1
V: TRBV20-1
J: TRBJ2-3
DNA: TGCAGTCCCGGACAGGGGGAGACAGATACGCAGTATTTT
CDR3: CSPGQGETDTQYF

size: NA
D: NA
V: TRBV20-1
J: TRBJ2-3
DNA: TGCAGTGCTAGTGGCCCCACAGATACGCAGTATTTT
CDR3: CSASGPTDTQYF

size: few
D: NA
V: TRBV29-1
J: TRBJ1-1
DNA: TGCAGCGTGGGCACTTCAGAGGGGCAGTGTGCTGAAGCTTTCTTT
CDR3: CSVGTSEGQCAEAFF

size: many
D: NA
V: TRBV20-1
J: TRBJ2-3
DNA: TGCAGTGCACCTAGCGTCGATACGCAGTATTTT
CDR3: CSAPSVDTQYF

size: NA
D: NA
V: TRBV7-6
J: TRBJ2-5
DNA: TGTGCCAGCAGCTTAAATTTTGGGGAGACCCAGTACTTC
CDR3: CASSLNFGETQYF

size: NA
D: NA
V: TRBV30
J: TRBJ1-5
DNA: TGTGCCTGGAGTACAGGGTTGGGGCAGCCCCAGCATTTT
CDR3: CAWSTGLGQPQHF

size: many
D: TRBD2
V: TRBV9
J: TRBJ2-7
DNA: TGTGCCAGCACGCCGGGGGAGGGTTCCTACGAGCAGTACTTC
CDR3: CASTPGEGSYEQYF

size: many
D: TRBD1
V: TRBV7-9
J: TRBJ1-2
DNA: TGTGCCAGCAGTCCGACAGGGGGAGTAGACTATGGCTACACCTTC
CDR3: CASSPTGGVDYGYTF

size: few
D: TRBD2
V: TRBV7-9
J: TRBJ2-1
DNA: TGTGCCAGCAGCTTCAGGATGCTAGCGGGCAGGGTGGGTGAGCAGTTCTTC
CDR3: CASSFRMLAGRVGEQFF

size: NA
D: TRBD2
V: TRBV11-2
J: TRBJ2-5
DNA: TGTGCCAGCAGCTTAGATATCGCACTAGCGGGGGGGCACCAAGAGACCCAGTACTTC
CDR3: CASSLDIALAGGHQETQYF

size: many
D: NA
V: TRBV6-6
J: TRBJ1-2
DNA: TGTGCCAGCACTGGGGGGAGCTATGGCTACACCTTC
CDR3: CASTGGSYGYTF

size: NA
D: NA
V: TRBV5-6
J: TRBJ1-6
DNA: TGTGCCAGCAGGGGCCGGGGCTCCTTCCTTTATAATTCACCCCTCCACTTT
CDR3: CASRGRGSFLYNSPLHF

size: few
D: NA
V: TRBV20-1
J: TRBJ1-1
DNA: TGCAGTGCTAGTGTAGGTTTGTACACTGAAGCTTTCTTT
CDR3: CSASVGLYTEAFF

size: many
D: TRBD2
V: TRBV28
J: TRBJ2-7
DNA: TGTGCCAGCAGTTGGGGGGGCGAGCAGTACTTC
CDR3: CASSWGGEQYF

size: NA
D: TRBD1
V: TRBV19
J: TRBJ1-5
DNA: TGTGCCAGTAGGGGGACAGGGAACAGCAATCAGCCCCAGCATTTT
CDR3: CASRGTGNSNQPQHF

size: many
D: TRBD1
V: TRBV5-1
J: TRBJ1-2
DNA: TGCGCCAGCAGCCGCACCGGGACAGGGGGCGCATTCTATGGCTACACCTTC
CDR3: CASSRTGTGGAFYGYTF

size: many
D: TRBD1
V: TRBV5-1
J: TRBJ1-2
DNA: TGCGCCAGCAGCTTGGGGACAGGGAACTATGGCTACACCTTC
CDR3: CASSLGTGNYGYTF

size: NA
D: NA
V: TRBV28
J: TRBJ2-5
DNA: TGTGCCGGCAGTTGGGGCAGCCAAGAGACCCAGTACTTC
CDR3: CAGSWGSQETQYF

size: NA
D: TRBD2
V: TRBV5-1
J: TRBJ2-1
DNA: TGCGCCAGCAGCTTGTCTTACCCGGGACTAGCCGCATACAATGAGCAGTTCTTC
CDR3: CASSLSYPGLAAYNEQFF

size: NA
D: TRBD1
V: TRBV3-1
J: TRBJ2-7
DNA: TGTGCCAGCAGCCAAGAAGGGGACAGGAACTACAATGAGCAGTACTTC
CDR3: CASSQEGDRNYNEQYF

size: many
D: TRBD1
V: TRBV9
J: TRBJ2-7
DNA: TGTGCCAGCAGCGTAGGGGGGACAGCCTACGAGCAGTACTTC
CDR3: CASSVGGTAYEQYF

size: NA
D: NA
V: TRBV5-8
J: TRBJ2-5
DNA: TGTGCCAGCAGCTTGGCCTCGGCCTCCTACAATGAGCAGTACTTC
CDR3: CASSLASASYNEQYF

size: many
D: NA
V: TRBV4-2
J: TRBJ2-3
DNA: TGTGCCAGCAGCCAAGAAGGAAGCAGTTACACAGATACGCAGTATTTT
CDR3: CASSQEGSSYTDTQYF

size: many
D: NA
V: TRBV27
J: TRBJ2-7
DNA: TGTGCCAGCAGTTTTAGTCAGGGTCCCCTCCCCTACGAGCAGTACTTC
CDR3: CASSFSQGPLPYEQYF

size: NA
D: TRBD1
V: TRBV6-1
J: TRBJ1-5
DNA: TGTGCCAGCAGCATTAGCAGCAGGGGGTATGGTCAGCCCCAGCATTTT
CDR3: CASSISSRGYGQPQHF

size: NA
D: NA
V: TRBV2
J: TRBJ1-5
DNA: TGTGCCAGCAGTGGACAGGATTCCTATAGCAATCAGCCCCAGCATTTT
CDR3: CASSGQDSYSNQPQHF

size: NA
D: TRBD2
V: TRBV20-1
J: TRBJ2-5
DNA: TGCAGTGCCAACCGCGGCGGGGGGCTACAAGAGACCCAGTACTTC
CDR3: CSANRGGGLQETQYF

size: NA
D: NA
V: TRBV11-2
J: TRBJ2-7
DNA: TGTGCCAGCATCAAGTACGAGCAGTACTTC
CDR3: CASIKYEQYF

size: few
D: TRBD1
V: TRBV7-3
J: TRBJ1-1
DNA: TGTGCCAGCAGCCCGTGGCAGGGGGGGAACACTGAAGCTTTCTTT
CDR3: CASSPWQGGNTEAFF

size: many
D: TRBD1
V: TRBV4-1
J: TRBJ2-4
DNA: TGCGCCAGCAGCCAAGTGCCCGGACAGGAGTCGAACATTCAGTACTTC
CDR3: CASSQVPGQESNIQYF

size: many
D: NA
V: TRBV11-1
J: TRBJ2-6
DNA: TGTGCCAGCAGCCCAGATGTGATCTCTGGGGCCAACGTCCTGACTTTC
CDR3: CASSPDVISGANVLTF

size: NA
D: NA
V: TRBV7-2
J: TRBJ2-5
DNA: TGTGCCAGCGCTGGGCTCCGAGGGACCCAGTACTTC
CDR3: CASAGLRGTQYF

size: many
D: NA
V: TRBV7-6
J: TRBJ2-3
DNA: TGTGCCAGCAGCCCTCTCAGCCAGGGTCCTAGCACAGATACGCAGTATTTT
CDR3: CASSPLSQGPSTDTQYF

size: many
D: TRBD1
V: TRBV25-1
J: TRBJ1-2
DNA: TGTGCCAGCAGTGAGCCGGGACAGCTCTATGGCTACACCTTC
CDR3: CASSEPGQLYGYTF

size: NA
D: NA
V: TRBV12-3/TRBV12-4
J: TRBJ2-3
DNA: TGTGCCAGCAGCCGCAGGGGAAGGAGCACAGATGCGCAGTATTTT
CDR3: CASSRRGRSTDAQYF

size: many
D: TRBD1
V: TRBV6-5
J: TRBJ2-7
DNA: TGTGCCAGCAGTCATCAGGGGGCAGGGACCTACGAGCAGTACTTC
CDR3: CASSHQGAGTYEQYF

size: many
D: TRBD1
V: TRBV20-1
J: TRBJ2-4
DNA: TGCAGTGCTCGGAGAGAGACAGGGGGTAGTGACATTCAGTACTTC
CDR3: CSARRETGGSDIQYF

size: few
D: TRBD1
V: TRBV6-2/TRBV6-3
J: TRBJ1-6
DNA: TGTGCCAGCAGACGGGACAGGGACGCTTCACCCCTCCACTTT
CDR3: CASRRDRDASPLHF

size: many
D: NA
V: TRBV7-9
J: TRBJ2-7
DNA: TGTGCCAGCAGCTTAGGAGGGGGTCTCAGCTACGAGCAGTACTTC
CDR3: CASSLGGGLSYEQYF

size: many
D: TRBD1
V: TRBV3-1
J: TRBJ2-7
DNA: TGTGCCAGCGGATACACCGGGACAGGGAACTACGAGCAGTACTTC
CDR3: CASGYTGTGNYEQYF

size: NA
D: TRBD1
V: TRBV11-2
J: TRBJ1-2
DNA: TGTGCCAGCAGCGACGGAGCCCCGGGACAGGGGAACTACACCTTC
CDR3: CASSDGAPGQGNYTF

size: many
D: TRBD1
V: TRBV29-1
J: TRBJ2-7
DNA: TGCAGCGTTGAGGGACAGGTCGCCTACGAGCAGTACTTC
CDR3: CSVEGQVAYEQYF

size: NA
D: NA
V: TRBV7-2
J: TRBJ1-6
DNA: TGTGCCAGCAGCTTAGGCCCGAGCGGTTCACCCCTCCACTTT
CDR3: CASSLGPSGSPLHF

size: NA
D: NA
V: TRBV20-1
J: TRBJ2-1
DNA: TGCAGTGCTCCTGGAGGGGACTCCTTATACAATGAGCAGTTCTTC
CDR3: CSAPGGDSLYNEQFF

size: few
D: NA
V: TRBV3-2
J: TRBJ2-5
DNA: TGTTCCACAGGGGGCGATGAGACCCAGTACTTC
CDR3: CSTGGDETQYF

size: NA
D: NA
V: TRBV7-8
J: TRBJ2-7
DNA: TGTGCCAGCAGCTTAGACCCTCCGGACTACAATGAGCAGTACTTC
CDR3: CASSLDPPDYNEQYF